Sequencing of this T cell receptor (beta chain) was carried out in a study of ipilimumab plus nivolumab after autologous stem cell transplantation. Study summary: DLBCL patients had primary refractory or relapsed disease.

Libraries were prepared by immunoSEQ multiplex PCR; TCRdb keeps only in-frame clonotypes and omits some of them. This table has over 80,000 clones, approximately 86% appearing once. V lost 4 bases and J lost 6, with 21 bases in between. This CDR3 has 16 residues. The germline gives CDR1 MNHEY, CDR2 SVGAGI. Patients got ipilimumab 1 mg/kg beginning 14 to 28 days post-transplant. Patients received nivolumab 3 mg/kg at weeks 1, 4, 7, 10, then fortnightly to week 26. The receptor was derived from a male donor with diffuse large B-cell lymphoma. The rearrangement uses TRBV6-5 and TRBJ2-5; a weak D match, TRBD2 (6 bases). Specimen: PBMCs, collected in a trial of ipilimumab plus nivolumab as post-transplant consolidation. The CDR3 DNA is TGTGCCAGCAGTTCCCCCCGACTAGTGCGCAATAAGACCCAGTACTTC. Protein product: CASSSPRLVRNKTQYF.